The 23 T cell receptor beta chains listed next were all sequenced from one sample in a study of T cells after yellow fever vaccination. From the 5' RACE reads, TCRdb called clonotypes with MiXCR, one entry per CDR3 protein. The table has under 700,000 distinct CDR3 sequences, less than 20% seen once; the top ten hold roughly a sixth. Sequenced material: PBMCs, taken 5 to 6 days after the first yellow fever vaccination. All receptors come from a man in his late teens or twenties who received the YFV17D yellow fever vaccine.

The table lists this clonotype with a few counts. The V gene is TRBV7-2, the J gene TRBJ1-2; no clear D. V was shortened by 5 bases and J by 4 bases, with 11 bases between the two germline ends. The germline V gene has CDR1 SGHTA and CDR2 FQGNSA. The CDR3 runs 13 residues. In DNA form, the CDR3 reads TGTGCCAGCAGCCCAGGACGTTTCTATGGCTACACCTTC. Translation gives CASSPGRFYGYTF.

The chain employs TRBV7-7 and TRBJ2-7; TRBD1 matches 8 bases. The CDR3 runs 16 residues. V was clipped by 5 bases and J by 2 bases; unmatched bases: 11. Germline CDR1 SSHAT, CDR2 FNYEAQ (reference sequence). CDR3 sequence: CASSPYPGQATYEQYF. Written as DNA, the CDR3 is TGTGCCAGCAGCCCTTACCCGGGACAGGCAACCTACGAGCAGTACTTC.

The V gene is TRBV7-9, the J gene TRBJ2-7; D is undetermined. CDR3 length: 14 amino acids. The V gene's germline CDR1 is SEHNR and CDR2 FQNEAQ (reference sequence). V lost 2 bases and J 3 bases, leaving 11 bases between the germline ends. The CDR3: CASSLTRAGYEQYF. CDR3 nucleotides: TGTGCCAGCAGCTTAACCCGGGCCGGCTACGAGCAGTACTTC.

This chain links TRBV24-1 with TRBJ2-1; D may correspond to TRBD1 or TRBD2 (6 bases each). CDR3 length equals 14 residues. Trimming pared 6 bases from V and 2 bases from J, leaving 10 bases between. Germline CDR1 is KGHDR and CDR2 is SFDVKD. The CDR3 is CATSRGVTYNEQFF. DNA of the CDR3: TGTGCCACCAGTAGGGGGGTCACCTACAATGAGCAGTTCTTC.

A few counts support this clonotype. The chain links TRBV5-1 to TRBJ2-2; TRBD1 agrees at 8 bases. Germline V lookup: CDR1 SGHRS, CDR2 YFSETQ. Trimming cost V 1 base and J 4 bases; bases outside gene matches: 3. This CDR3 comprises 15 residues. CDR3 loop: CASSLYRGVTGELFF. In nucleotides, the CDR3 is TGCGCCAGCAGCTTGTACAGGGGGGTCACCGGGGAGCTGTTTTTT.

The rearrangement joins TRBV6-1 to TRBJ2-1, with D perhaps given as TRBD1 or TRBD2 (5 bases each). Deletions cut 7 bases from V and 3 bases from J, with 16 bases between. The CDR3 loop spans 15 amino acids. Germline CDR1 reads MNHNS; CDR2 reads SASEGT. The DNA for the CDR3 is TGTGCCAGCAACCCCCGGGACGGCATCTACAATGAGCAGTTCTTC. It codes for CASNPRDGIYNEQFF.

The V gene is TRBV20-1, the J gene TRBJ2-3; 7 bases are shared with TRBD2. CDR1 is DFQATT and CDR2 is SNEGSKA in the germline V gene (reference sequence). Trimming cost V 2 bases and J 0 bases; bases outside gene matches: 17. CDR3 length: 19 amino acids. The CDR3 sequence: CSARTASGLVRTSTDTQYF. CDR3 DNA: TGCAGTGCTAGAACCGCCAGCGGACTAGTCAGGACTAGCACAGATACGCAGTATTTT.

The table lists this clonotype with a few counts. This chain connects TRBV23-1 to TRBJ2-3; a weak D match, TRBD2 (7 bases). TRBV23-1 is sorted into the ORF group, with uncertain function. Trimming took off 4 bases at V and 6 bases at J, with 20 bases between the two ends. The length of the CDR3 is 16 residues. In nucleotides, the CDR3 is TGCGCCAGCAGTCCGGGGGGCCTACAAGGACCCGATACGCAGTATTTT. This encodes CASSPGGLQGPDTQYF.

This clonotype turned up a few times. The chain couples TRBV9 to TRBJ2-3; no reliable D call. The CDR3 extends over 14 amino acids. The germline V and J ends were trimmed by 3 bases and 3 bases, with 11 bases remaining between them. CDR1 and CDR2 (germline): SGDLS, YYNGEE. In nucleotides, the CDR3 is TGTGCCAGCAGCGCCAGAGGCTTAACAGATACGCAGTATTTT. Translation: CASSARGLTDTQYF.

This clonotype turned up a few times. The chain carries TRBV29-1 and TRBJ1-2; possible D gene TRBD1, 5 bases. CDR1 and CDR2 from the germline V gene are SQVTM and ANQGSEA. V shed 0 bases and J shed 4 bases, with 15 bases lying between them. The CDR3 totals 15 residues. The DNA of the CDR3 is TGCAGCGTTGAAGATCATGTAGGGGAGGTCTATGGCTACACCTTC. Its translation: CSVEDHVGEVYGYTF.

This chain links TRBV12-3 or TRBV12-4 with TRBJ1-4; TRBD1 is a possible D gene (6 bases). CDR3 length: 16 residues. V lost 4 bases and J 5 bases, leaving 17 bases between the germline ends. In nucleotides, the CDR3 is TGTGCCAGCAGTTGGACAGCCGAGAACGGAAATGAAAAACTGTTTTTT. This gives the protein CASSWTAENGNEKLFF.

This clonotype was counted a few times. The chain carries TRBV28 and TRBJ2-7; a possible D gene is TRBD1 (5 bases). CDR1 and CDR2 from the germline V gene are MDHEN and SYDVKM. V shed 3 bases and J shed 1 base, with 13 bases lying between them. The CDR3 sequence is 15 residues long. CDR3 region: CASSLRQQTSYEQYV. CDR3 DNA: TGTGCCAGCAGTTTGAGACAGCAAACTTCCTACGAGCAGTACGTC.

There are a few counts of this clonotype. The CDR3 loop reads CASTGTYTDTQYF. DNA for the CDR3: TGTGCCAGCACAGGGACATACACAGATACGCAGTATTTT. The gene calls are TRBV28 and TRBJ2-3; D is perhaps TRBD1 (6 bases). Germline V gene lookup returns CDR1 MDHEN and CDR2 SYDVKM. The CDR3 loop spans 13 amino acids. V was cut by 7 bases and J by 2 bases, with 10 bases left in between. Full variable domain (remainder filled in from reference TRBV28 and TRBJ2-3): DVKVTQSSRYLVKRTGEKVFLECVQDMDHENMFWYRQDPGLGLRLIYFSYDVKMKEKGDIPEGYSVSREKKERFSLILESASTNQTSMYLCASTGTYTDTQYFGPGTRLTVL.

The rearrangement uses TRBV12-3 or TRBV12-4 and TRBJ2-7, with a tentative D call TRBD1 (6 bases). V lost 6 bases to trimming and J lost 2 bases, with 11 bases between them. This CDR3 comprises 13 residues. The CDR3 nucleotides are TGTGCCAGCAGGTTGGGGGCCCCCTACGAGCAGTACTTC. It encodes CASRLGAPYEQYF.

This clonotype was seen many times. The chain joins TRBV5-6 to TRBJ1-2; no clear D. This CDR3 has 15 amino acids. The germline V gene has CDR1 SGHDT and CDR2 YYEEEE. V was trimmed by 3 bases and J by 4 bases, leaving 16 bases between them. The CDR3 spells CASSSAAEGGYGYTF. DNA for the CDR3: TGTGCCAGCAGCTCCGCCGCGGAGGGAGGCTATGGCTACACCTTC.

This chain links TRBV5-1 with TRBJ2-5; maybe TRBD2 (5 bases). Trimming stripped 4 bases from V and 2 bases from J, with 6 bases between. Germline CDR1 is SGHRS and CDR2 is YFSETQ. The CDR3 sequence is 12 residues long. The CDR3 loop is CASSREQETQYF. In DNA form, the CDR3 reads TGCGCCAGCAGCCGGGAACAAGAGACCCAGTACTTC.

This clonotype was seen more than once but under ten times. The junction departs from the called germline gene at one end, perhaps through a read error. The chain is built from TRBV20-1 and TRBJ2-3, with 9 nucleotides matching TRBD2. CDR3 size: 15 residues. The V gene's germline CDR1 is DFQATT and CDR2 SNEGSKA (reference sequence). CDR3 amino acids: CSAGDGRGGLDTQYF. The CDR3 nucleotides are TGCAGTGCTGGAGACGGGCGGGGGGGCCTCGATACGCAGTATTTT.

The chain carries TRBV7-9 and TRBJ1-2; 11 nucleotides match TRBD1. Looked up from germline, CDR1 is SEHNR and CDR2 is FQNEAQ (reference sequence). J was trimmed by 3 bases and V by 5 bases; bases with no gene match: 5. This CDR3 is 15 amino acids long. CDR3: CASSPGQGADYGYTF. The CDR3 nucleotides read TGTGCCAGCAGCCCCGGACAGGGGGCAGACTATGGCTACACCTTC.

This sequence joins TRBV11-1 and TRBJ2-6, with no clear D. There are 16 residues in the CDR3. V was cut by 4 bases and J by 0 bases, with 10 bases left in between. Germline V lookup: CDR1 SGHAT, CDR2 FQDESV (reference sequence). CDR3 nucleotide sequence: TGTGCCAGCAGCTATTATGGGGACTCTGGGGCCAACGTCCTGACTTTC. Encoded protein: CASSYYGDSGANVLTF. Full variable domain (rest looked up from reference TRBV11-1 and TRBJ2-6): EAEVAQSPRYKITEKSQAVAFWCDPISGHATLYWYRQILGQGPELLVQFQDESVVDDSQLPKDRFSAERLKGVDSTLKIQPAELGDSAMYLCASSYYGDSGANVLTFGAGSRLTVL.

CDR3 region: CASSQASGDDTQYF. For the CDR3, the DNA is TGCGCCAGCAGCCAAGCTAGCGGGGATGATACGCAGTATTTT. The chain uses TRBV4-1 and TRBJ2-3; 9 bases are shared with TRBD2. The germline gives CDR1 MGHRA, CDR2 YSYEKL. Losses at the gene ends were 1 base for V and 6 bases for J; bases not matched to a gene: 2. This CDR3 contains 14 residues.

The chain uses TRBV28 and TRBJ1-6; D unresolved. Trimming removed 3 bases at V and 9 bases at J, with 9 bases between. From germline, CDR1 is MDHEN and CDR2 SYDVKM. The CDR3 totals 13 residues. The CDR3 sequence: CASSFTWSSPLHF. Here the CDR3 DNA reads TGTGCCAGCAGTTTCACCTGGTCTTCACCCCTCCACTTT.

The CDR3 loop is CAWSLGGTDTQYF. In DNA, the CDR3 is TGTGCCTGGAGCCTCGGGGGCACAGATACGCAGTATTTT. The rearrangement joins TRBV30 to TRBJ2-3, with a weak D call TRBD2 (5 bases). Germline CDR1 reads GTSNPN; CDR2 reads SVGIG (reference sequence). CDR3 size: 13 residues. The V end was cut by 3 bases, the J end by 1 base, with 8 bases between.

There are many counts of this clonotype. The chain carries TRBV20-1 and TRBJ1-6; the D is unclear. The CDR3 is 12 amino acids. CDR1 and CDR2 (germline): DFQATT, SNEGSKA (reference sequence). The germline V and J ends were trimmed by 4 bases and 9 bases, with 10 bases remaining between them. The CDR3 nucleotides read TGCAGTGCTACGGACTCTATTTCACCCCTCCACTTT. Amino acid sequence: CSATDSISPLHF.